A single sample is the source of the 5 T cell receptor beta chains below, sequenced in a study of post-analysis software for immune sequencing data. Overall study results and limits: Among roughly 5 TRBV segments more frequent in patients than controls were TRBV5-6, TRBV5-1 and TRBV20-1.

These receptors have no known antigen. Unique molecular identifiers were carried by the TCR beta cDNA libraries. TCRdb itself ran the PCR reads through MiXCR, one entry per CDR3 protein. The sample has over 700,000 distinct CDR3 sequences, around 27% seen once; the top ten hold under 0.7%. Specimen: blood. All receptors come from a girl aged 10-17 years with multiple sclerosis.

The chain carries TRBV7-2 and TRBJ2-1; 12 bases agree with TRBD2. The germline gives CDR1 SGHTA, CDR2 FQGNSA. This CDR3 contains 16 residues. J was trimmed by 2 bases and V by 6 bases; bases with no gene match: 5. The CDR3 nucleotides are TGTGCCAGCAGGCGGACTAGCGGGGAAGCCTACAATGAGCAGTTCTTC. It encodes CASRRTSGEAYNEQFF.

The DNA for the CDR3 is TGCGCCAGCAGCCAACCAGGGGGCGTCTCTCCAAATGAGCAGTTCTTC. It specifies CASSQPGGVSPNEQFF. The chain combines TRBV4-3 with TRBJ2-1, with 8 positions matching TRBD1. Germline CDR1 reads LGHNA; CDR2 reads YSLEER. The CDR3 runs to 16 residues. With 2 bases clipped from V and 7 bases from J, the junction kept 10 bases outside the gene matches.

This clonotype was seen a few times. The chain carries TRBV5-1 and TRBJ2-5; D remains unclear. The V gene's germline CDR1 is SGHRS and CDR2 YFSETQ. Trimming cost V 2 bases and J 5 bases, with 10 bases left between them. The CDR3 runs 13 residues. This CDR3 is CASSFQTLETQYF. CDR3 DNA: TGCGCCAGCAGCTTTCAGACATTGGAGACCCAGTACTTC.

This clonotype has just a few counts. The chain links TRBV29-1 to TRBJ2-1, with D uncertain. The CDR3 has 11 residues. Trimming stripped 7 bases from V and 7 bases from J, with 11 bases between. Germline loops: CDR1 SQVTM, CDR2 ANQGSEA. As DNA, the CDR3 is TGCAGCGGGACCCATTGGAATGAGCAGTTCTTC. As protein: CSGTHWNEQFF.

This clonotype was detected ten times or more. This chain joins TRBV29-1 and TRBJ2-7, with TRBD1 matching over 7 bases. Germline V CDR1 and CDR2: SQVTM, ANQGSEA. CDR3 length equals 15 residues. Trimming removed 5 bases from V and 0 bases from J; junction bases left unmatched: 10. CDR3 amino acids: CSVLKGQISSYEQYF. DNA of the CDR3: TGCAGCGTTTTGAAGGGACAGATTTCCTCCTACGAGCAGTACTTC.